The clone carrying this T cell receptor (beta chain) has just one count. Trimming left V 5 bases short and J 7 bases short, with 18 bases between. This CDR3 region has 15 residues. CDR1 MNHEY and CDR2 SVGAGI come from the germline V gene. The data were produced by immunoSEQ multiplex PCR, yet TCRdb's version contains in-frame clones alone and is incomplete. Altogether about 79,000 clones are present, 85% to 95% being singletons, with the ten largest covering approximately 0.45%. This sample stems from a study of T cell changes during pregnancy in multiple sclerosis. The sequenced sample was CD4+ T cells from peripheral blood mononuclear cells, obtained in the second trimester of pregnancy. The receptor was derived from a female donor with multiple sclerosis, enrolled in a pregnancy study. The rearrangement uses TRBV6-5 and TRBJ2-1; D may be TRBD2 (6 bases). The CDR3 DNA follows: TGTGCCAGCAGTCCCGGGAGAGGGCATCCGAATGAGCAGTTCTTC. It encodes CASSPGRGHPNEQFF.